This T cell receptor beta chain was identified during a study of radiation and T cells in renal cell carcinoma. Clones were read by immunoSEQ multiplex PCR, and TCRdb kept only the in-frame ones, dropping some. This sample has roughly 60,000 clones; just over 75% occur once, and the top ten carry roughly 6.1%. The time point was: blood 2 weeks post-SBRT. Treatment defined: 15 Gy SBRT to primary tumor, nephrectomy 4 weeks later. Between the trimmed V and J ends, which lost 5 bases and 2 bases, there was a span of 12 bases. The germline gives CDR1 SEHNR, CDR2 FQNEAQ (reference sequence). The CDR3 consists of 14 residues.

The gene calls are TRBV7-9 and TRBJ1-2; TRBD1 is a possible D gene (6 bases). This sample comprised blood, obtained from a patient whose treatment included radiotherapy and nephrectomy. This sequence originates from a man aged 55 to 70 with renal cell carcinoma. CDR3 in DNA: TGTGCCAGCAGCCTACGACAGGAGAACTATGGCTACACCTTC. Its translation: CASSLRQENYGYTF.